The sequence of this TCR beta chain was determined in a study of Ad26.COV2.S vaccination and SARS-CoV-2 variants. For the study at large: Ad26.COV2.S was injected intramuscularly once or twice, 56 days apart. Study-level results: Following vaccination, spike-specific CD8+ and CD4+ T cell responses reportedly exhibited substantial breadth.

As to treatment: some 20 received Ad26.COV2.S at low or high dose, single or two shots; about 5 received placebo; per-sample allocation not given. Samples analyzed were those drawn on day 63 after the first vaccine or placebo injection. The vaccine delivered Wuhan-strain SARS-CoV-2 spike through an Ad26 vector. Some clones are missing from TCRdb's copy, which holds only in-frame ones; the method was immunoSEQ multiplex PCR. This table holds under 500,000 clones, about 90% found once. The germline gives CDR1 GTSNPN, CDR2 SVGIG (reference sequence). V lost 0 bases, J lost 4 bases, and 3 bases lay in between. There are 11 residues in the CDR3. About this clone itself: Its specificity is not known.

Sample: peripheral blood, taken in a trial of Ad26.COV2.S vaccine versus placebo. The chain has TRBV30 and TRBJ1-2; D uncertain. This TCR derives from a person aged 18-60 years who received the Ad26.COV2.S COVID-19 vaccine or a placebo. CDR3 coding DNA: TGTGCCTGGAGTGTACCCTATGGCTACACCTTC. Its translation is CAWSVPYGYTF. The full variable domain, with the rest looked up from reference TRBV30 and TRBJ1-2, is SQTIHQWPATLVQPVGSPLSLECTVEGTSNPNLYWYRQAAGRGLQLLFYSVGIGQISSEVPQNLSASRPQDRQFILSSKKLLLSDSGFYLCAWSVPYGYTFGSGTRLTVV.